The 5 T cell receptor beta chains reported below all come from one sample, sequenced in a study of technical replicates of blood from a handful of donors. Sequenced by immunoSEQ multiplex PCR; TCRdb stores in-frame clones only, minus some. There are roughly 56,000 clones in the sample; around 87% occur only once, and roughly 5.6% lies in the top ten. Sequenced input: PBMCs. The receptors originated from a human donor in good health. Some clones in this sample may be carry-over from other donors' samples.

In nucleotides, the CDR3 is TGCGCCAGCAGCTCCCCATTCCCCCAGGCTTTTCAAGAGACCCAGTACTTC. Amino acid sequence: CASSSPFPQAFQETQYF. V usage is TRBV5-1 and J usage is TRBJ2-5; D gene ambiguous. Deletions cut 3 bases from V and 2 bases from J, with 20 bases between. Germline CDR1 and CDR2: SGHRS and YFSETQ. The CDR3 spans 17 residues.

By frequency in the sample, this clone is large. The J gene is TRBJ1-6, the V gene TRBV18; 7 bases line up with TRBD1. CDR3 length: 15 residues. CDR1 is KGHSH and CDR2 is LQKENI in the germline V gene. V gave up 3 bases and J gave up 7 bases; unmatched junction bases: 6. CDR3: CASSPDRERNSPLHF. The DNA of the CDR3 is TGTGCCAGCTCACCCGACAGGGAGAGGAATTCACCCCTCCACTTT.

This chain uses TRBV7-9 with TRBJ2-3, with D perhaps TRBD1 (6 bases). The V and J ends lost 5 bases and 6 bases respectively, with 21 bases between them. There are 16 residues in the CDR3. Germline CDR1 and CDR2: SEHNR and FQNEAQ (reference sequence). The CDR3 loop reads CASSLGGARAPDTQYF. Here the CDR3 DNA reads TGTGCCAGCAGCCTAGGGGGAGCCCGGGCTCCTGATACGCAGTATTTT.

This clone occurred a few times. V and J are TRBV4-3 and TRBJ1-5; TRBD1 matches 9 bases. This CDR3 has 15 amino acids. Germline V gene lookup returns CDR1 LGHNA and CDR2 YSLEER. V was clipped by 1 base and J by 5 bases; unmatched bases: 3. CDR3 loop: CASSQVTGGDQPQHF. In nucleotides, the CDR3 is TGCGCCAGCAGCCAAGTTACAGGGGGCGATCAGCCCCAGCATTTT.

The chain recombines TRBV5-4 with TRBJ2-4, with TRBD2 matching 10 bases. Germline lookup yields CDR1 SGHNT and CDR2 YYREEE (reference sequence). J was trimmed by 9 bases and V by 5 bases; bases with no gene match: 8. This CDR3 comprises 14 residues. This chain's CDR3 is CASSPSGGGGIQYF. In DNA, the CDR3 is TGTGCCAGCAGTCCTAGCGGGGGAGGAGGCATTCAGTACTTC.